A selection of T cell receptor beta chains follows, all from one sample in a study of blood T cell repertoires in COVID-19. Sequencing was performed with immunoSEQ multiplex PCR; in TCRdb, only in-frame clones are kept and a portion is missing. Among fewer than 45,000 clones listed, around 84% were seen once. What was sequenced was peripheral blood. The source of these receptors is a man in his 60s with COVID-19, enrolled during active disease. CDR3s include the opening cysteine and the closing phenylalanine or tryptophan. D genes are given only for firm matches. For some rows the clone size is stated as once, few or many, or as a class when expanded; others skip it.

cdr3_length d_call clone_size j_call v_call cdr3_nt cdr3_aa
15 TRBD2 - TRBJ2-3 TRBV30 TGTGCCTGGAGTTCGGGACTAGCAGGCACAGATACGCAGTATTTT CAWSSGLAGTDTQYF
14 TRBD1 - TRBJ2-7 TRBV5-1 TGCGCCAGCAGCCCGTCCGGGACAGTAGGCGAGCAGTACTTC CASSPSGTVGEQYF
15 - - TRBJ1-1 TRBV7-9 TGTGCCAGCAGCTTGGAGAACAGAGGGCACACTGAAGCTTTCTTT CASSLENRGHTEAFF
15 TRBD1 - TRBJ1-5 TRBV30 TGTGCCTGGAGTGTACAACAGGGGGCAACTCAGCCCCAGCATTTT CAWSVQQGATQPQHF
15 - - TRBJ2-5 TRBV15 TGTGCCACCAGCACCGGGTTAACCCCTCAAGAGACCCAGTACTTC CATSTGLTPQETQYF
20 - - TRBJ2-1 TRBV27 TGTGCCAGCAGACCACTATCCTTAGGCAGAACACTCAGCTCCTACAATGAGCAGTTCTTC CASRPLSLGRTLSSYNEQFF
16 - - TRBJ1-1 TRBV28 TGTGCCAGCAGACAACCCCCAGGGCGCTTGAACACTGAAGCTTTCTTT CASRQPPGRLNTEAFF
15 TRBD1 once TRBJ1-3 TRBV5-4 TGTGCCAGCAGTACGACAGGGGGCTCTGGAAACACCATATATTTT CASSTTGGSGNTIYF
12 - - TRBJ2-3 TRBV2 TGTGCCAGCAGCCCCCAGGGAGATACGCAGTATTTT CASSPQGDTQYF
16 - - TRBJ1-2 TRBV6-4 TGTGCCAGCAGTGACTCGAATCGGGGACATCACTATGGCTACACCTTC CASSDSNRGHHYGYTF
13 - once TRBJ1-2 TRBV19 TGTGCCAGTAGTATAGGACTCGGCTATGGCTACACCTTC CASSIGLGYGYTF
15 - - TRBJ1-3 TRBV27 TGTGCCAGCAGATTCCGACAGATCTCTGGAAACACCATATATTTT CASRFRQISGNTIYF
12 TRBD1 - TRBJ2-7 TRBV7-2 TGTGCCAGCAGCTTCCAGGGGGCCGAGCAGTACTTC CASSFQGAEQYF
11 - - TRBJ2-1 TRBV7-2 TGTGCCAGCAGCTCTCAGGGCACGCAGTTCTTC CASSSQGTQFF
14 - - TRBJ2-4 TRBV2 TGTGCCAGCAGTGGAGGGGGAGCCAAAAACATTCAGTACTTC CASSGGGAKNIQYF
13 TRBD1 - TRBJ1-2 TRBV7-8 TGTGCCAGCAGCTCAGGGGGCGCGGGGGGCTACACCTTC CASSSGGAGGYTF
14 TRBD1 once TRBJ1-1 TRBV9 TGTGCCAGCAGCGTAGAAGGGGGCGCGGAGGAAGCTTTCTTT CASSVEGGAEEAFF
17 TRBD1 - TRBJ1-5 TRBV6-2/TRBV6-3 TGTGCCAGCAGTTCAACCACCGGGACAGGGTATGGTCAGCCCCAGCATTTT CASSSTTGTGYGQPQHF
15 TRBD1 - TRBJ2-7 TRBV4-1 TGCGCCAGCAGCCACGAGGGACAGGGGAATTACGAGCAGTACTTC CASSHEGQGNYEQYF
15 TRBD1 few TRBJ1-2 TRBV7-2 TGTGCCAGCAGCTCCTGGACAGGGGGGTCCTATGGCTACACCTTC CASSSWTGGSYGYTF
11 - - TRBJ2-7 TRBV27 TGTGCCATCGTAAGAGTTTACGAGCAGTACTTC CAIVRVYEQYF
14 TRBD1 - TRBJ1-1 TRBV30 TGTGCCTGGAGTGTACAGGGGGCGAACACTGAAGCTTTCTTT CAWSVQGANTEAFF
15 - - TRBJ1-2 TRBV21-1 TGTGCCAGCAGCGTAGAAACAGGGGTGAGCTATGGCTACACCTTC CASSVETGVSYGYTF
15 TRBD1 - TRBJ1-6 TRBV27 TGTGCCAGCAGTTTTCAACAGGGGGTAAGGTCACCCCTCCACTTT CASSFQQGVRSPLHF
14 - few TRBJ1-1 TRBV9 TGTGCCAGCAGCGTAGGGCAGGGAAGAACTGAAGCTTTCTTT CASSVGQGRTEAFF
15 TRBD1 - TRBJ2-1 TRBV7-9 TGTGCCAGCAGCCTCGGGACAGGGTTTGTCGATGAGCAGTTCTTC CASSLGTGFVDEQFF
12 - - TRBJ2-7 TRBV14 TGTGCCAGCAGCCCTAGCTCCTACGAGCAGTACTTC CASSPSSYEQYF
12 - - TRBJ2-5 TRBV10-3 TGTGCCATCAGTGAGTCGAGTGAGACCCAGTACTTC CAISESSETQYF
19 - - TRBJ1-3 TRBV7-2 TGTGCCAGCAGCTTAATACGGGGGACCAACTATTTCTCTGGAAACACCATATATTTT CASSLIRGTNYFSGNTIYF
16 - - TRBJ1-5 TRBV19 TGTGCCAGTACCGAGGAGCAGGGAGGGACCAATCAGCCCCAGCATTTT CASTEEQGGTNQPQHF
13 - - TRBJ1-2 TRBV28 TGTGCCAGCAGTTTAGGGACACTGAATGGCTACACCTTC CASSLGTLNGYTF
12 - - TRBJ2-2 TRBV30 TGTGCCTGGAGTGTACTGCCCGGGGAGCTGTTTTTT CAWSVLPGELFF
15 - few TRBJ2-5 TRBV6-6 TGTGCCAGCAGGTTTGAAGAGAGTAACCAAGAGACCCAGTACTTC CASRFEESNQETQYF
14 TRBD1 - TRBJ1-2 TRBV3-1/TRBV3-2 TGTGCCAGCAGCCAAGCTGGGACAGGGCATGGCTACACCTTC CASSQAGTGHGYTF
14 - once TRBJ2-2 TRBV4-3 TGCGCCAGCAGCCAAGATTCCGGCACCGGGGAGCTGTTTTTT CASSQDSGTGELFF
15 TRBD1 - TRBJ1-2 TRBV6-5 TGTGCCAGCACTCGAACGGGGACAGGGGTTCAGGGCTACACCTTC CASTRTGTGVQGYTF
15 - - TRBJ1-2 TRBV30 TGTGCCTGGAGTGTACGTGGGGGGGGCGCGGCTGGCTACACCTTC CAWSVRGGGAAGYTF
12 TRBD1 - TRBJ1-2 TRBV30 TGTGCCTGGAGTGCAGGGGGCTATGGCTACACCTTC CAWSAGGYGYTF